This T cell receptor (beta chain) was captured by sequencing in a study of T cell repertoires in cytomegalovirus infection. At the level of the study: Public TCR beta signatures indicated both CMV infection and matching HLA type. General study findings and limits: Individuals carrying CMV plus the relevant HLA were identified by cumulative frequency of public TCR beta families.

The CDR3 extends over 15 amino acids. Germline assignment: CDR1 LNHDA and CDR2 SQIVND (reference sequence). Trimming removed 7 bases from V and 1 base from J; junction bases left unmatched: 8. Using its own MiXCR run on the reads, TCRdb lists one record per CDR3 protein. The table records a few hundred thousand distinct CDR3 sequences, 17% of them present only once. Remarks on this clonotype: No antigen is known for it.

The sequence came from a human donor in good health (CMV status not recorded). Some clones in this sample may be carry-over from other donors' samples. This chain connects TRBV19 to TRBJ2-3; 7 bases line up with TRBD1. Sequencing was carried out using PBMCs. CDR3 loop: CASTPHRGGTDTQYF. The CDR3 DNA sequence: TGTGCCAGTACCCCCCACAGGGGTGGCACAGATACGCAGTATTTT.